Shown below are 14 T cell receptor beta chains from a single sample sequenced in a study of T cells in Graves' hyperthyroidism and ophthalmopathy. TCR beta CDR3 sequences were amplified from RNA transcripts. The HTBI set primed first-round TCR CDR3 RT-PCR. One entry per CDR3 protein results from TCRdb running MiXCR on the multiplex PCR reads. The sample holds under 450,000 distinct CDR3 sequences, about 13% seen once. The sample consisted of blood. These receptors were taken from a young man with Graves' hyperthyroidism that later progressed to Graves' ophthalmopathy.

This clonotype occurred many times. The rearrangement joins TRBV2 to TRBJ1-5; TRBD1 matches at 9 bases. V lost 8 bases and J lost 4; bases outside the gene matches: 6. Germline V gives CDR1 SNHLY, CDR2 FYNNEI. The CDR3 runs to 14 residues. CDR3 in DNA: TGTGCCAGCCGGGACAGGGCGGGGAATCAGCCCCAGCATTTT. Protein product: CASRDRAGNQPQHF.

This clonotype has a handful of counts. The chain has TRBV4-2 and TRBJ2-7; TRBD2 aligns across 11 bases. After removal of 0 bases from V and 3 bases from J, the junction contained 10 bases not matched to a gene. This CDR3 has 18 amino acids. Germline lookup yields CDR1 LGHNA and CDR2 YNFKEQ. The DNA for the CDR3 is TGTGCCAGCAGCCAAGAAGGAACTAGCGGGGGTGCCTTCTACGAGCAGTACTTC. Translated: CASSQEGTSGGAFYEQYF.

This clonotype was found a few times. V is TRBV28 and J is TRBJ2-3; D may be TRBD1 (6 bases). Germline lookup yields CDR1 MDHEN and CDR2 SYDVKM. Trimming pared 3 bases from V and 4 bases from J, leaving 20 bases between. The CDR3 contains 17 residues. CDR3 DNA: TGTGCCAGCAGTTTTTCCCCTTCTCTAACAGGGTCAGATACGCAGTATTTT. Its protein product is CASSFSPSLTGSDTQYF.

A remark on this clonotype: An end of the junction does not agree with germline; a read error may underlie this. The rearrangement links TRBV12-3 or TRBV12-4 to TRBJ2-2; tentatively, D is TRBD1 (6 bases). The CDR3 consists of 12 residues. CDR3 sequence: CASSLAPTGLIF. The CDR3 DNA follows: TGTGCCAGCAGTTTAGCCCCGACAGGATTAATTTTT.

The chain carries TRBV6-1 and TRBJ1-6, with 8 bases that match TRBD1. Trimming took 11 bases from V and 3 from J; bases not matched to a gene: 3. CDR1 and CDR2 (germline): MNHNS, SASEGT. The CDR3 loop spans 13 amino acids. This CDR3 reads CAAGGNYNSPLHF. CDR3 in DNA: TGTGCCGCAGGGGGCAACTATAATTCACCCCTCCACTTT.

This clonotype has just a few counts. Here the CDR3 reads CASSLTGGTGANVLTF. The CDR3 coding sequence is TGTGCCAGCAGCTTAACGGGGGGCACTGGGGCCAACGTCCTGACTTTC. This rearrangement joins TRBV7-2 to TRBJ2-6, with D possibly matching TRBD2 (7 bases). Trimming pared 2 bases from V and 2 bases from J, leaving 10 bases between. The CDR3 spans 16 residues. Germline lookup yields CDR1 SGHTA and CDR2 FQGNSA. Looking up the rest from reference TRBV7-2 and TRBJ2-6 gives the full variable domain: GAGVSQSPSNKVTEKGKDVELRCDPISGHTALYWYRQSLGQGLEFLIYFQGNSAPDKSGLPSDRFSAERTGGSVSTLTIQRTQQEDSAVYLCASSLTGGTGANVLTFGAGSRLTVL.

Here the CDR3 reads CASSFPSGTGAEQYF. Written as DNA, the CDR3 is TGTGCCAGCAGCTTTCCCAGTGGGACAGGGGCCGAGCAGTACTTC. The rearrangement links TRBV6-2 or TRBV6-3 to TRBJ2-7; 10 bases map to TRBD1. V lost 6 bases to trimming and J lost 6 bases; unmatched junction nucleotides: 11. CDR3 length: 15 amino acids. Per germline, CDR1 MNHEY and CDR2 SVGEGT.

This clonotype was seen repeatedly, ten times or more. This sequence joins TRBV30 and TRBJ1-5; D is perhaps TRBD1 (6 bases). Looked up from germline, CDR1 is GTSNPN and CDR2 is SVGIG (reference sequence). The CDR3 is 13 residues long. V dropped 2 bases and J dropped 5 bases, with 10 bases sitting between them. CDR3 sequence reads: CAWSSGGHQPQHF. CDR3 DNA: TGTGCCTGGAGTAGTGGGGGCCATCAGCCCCAGCATTTT.

This clonotype was seen a handful of times. The V and J genes are TRBV20-1 and TRBJ2-3; TRBD2 agrees at 8 bases. V dropped 6 bases and J dropped 8; count of bases not matched to a gene: 16. Germline CDR1 and CDR2: DFQATT and SNEGSKA (reference sequence). CDR3 length: 15 amino acids. This CDR3 reads CSAPQLTGGLGTQYF. CDR3 bases: TGCAGTGCGCCTCAATTAACGGGGGGGCTTGGTACGCAGTATTTT.

V and J are TRBV12-3 or TRBV12-4 and TRBJ2-5, with 9 bases aligning to TRBD1. CDR3 length equals 14 residues. J gave up 6 bases and V 3 bases, and 5 bases lay outside the gene matches. CDR3 sequence reads: CASSFPGQGQTQYF. CDR3 DNA sequence: TGTGCCAGCAGTTTCCCGGGACAGGGACAGACCCAGTACTTC.

There are a few counts of this clonotype. This chain uses TRBV6-2 or TRBV6-3 with TRBJ2-1; 11 positions match TRBD1. CDR3 length: 15 amino acids. Losses at the gene ends were 8 bases for V and 4 bases for J; bases not matched to a gene: 7. Germline V gene sequence: CDR1 MNHEY, CDR2 SVGEGT. The CDR3 here is CASGAGQGEYNEQFF. The CDR3 nucleotides read TGTGCCAGCGGGGCGGGACAGGGGGAGTACAATGAGCAGTTCTTC.

This clonotype was observed many times. This chain uses TRBV12-3 or TRBV12-4 with TRBJ1-5, with TRBD1 identical over 8 bases. CDR3 length equals 14 residues. J lost 6 bases, V lost 3 bases, and 4 bases had no gene match. CDR3 protein: CASSFGQGGQPQHF. The CDR3 coding sequence is TGTGCCAGCAGTTTTGGACAGGGCGGTCAGCCCCAGCATTTT.

This clonotype was detected many times. This chain joins TRBV2 and TRBJ1-1; D gene ambiguous. This CDR3 is 14 amino acids long. Between the trimmed V and J ends, which lost 5 bases and 1 base, there was a span of 11 bases. Per germline, CDR1 SNHLY and CDR2 FYNNEI. Here the CDR3 DNA reads TGTGCCAGCAGTCTCGGCAATGGGAACACTGAAGCTTTCTTT. Translation: CASSLGNGNTEAFF.

The table lists this clonotype with many counts. V usage is TRBV10-3 and J usage is TRBJ1-2, with D perhaps matching TRBD1 (6 bases). Trimming removed 2 bases at V and 3 bases at J, with 13 bases between. The CDR3 is made up of 15 amino acids. CDR1 and CDR2 from the germline V gene are ENHRY and SYGVKD. This chain's CDR3 is CAISETGSGDYGYTF. CDR3 coding DNA: TGTGCCATCAGTGAGACAGGGTCGGGAGACTATGGCTACACCTTC.